The source of this T cell receptor beta chain is a study of blood T cell repertoires in COVID-19. This clone was found a few times. The CDR3 totals 18 residues. Only in-frame clones appear in the TCRdb table, and some are missing; sequencing was by immunoSEQ multiplex PCR. The table includes 280,000 or so clones, about 91% detected once. The origin of this receptor is a woman aged 60 to 75 with acute or convalescent COVID-19. This sequence joins TRBV21-1 and TRBJ1-5; the tabulated D call, TRBD1, remains unverified against the DNA. TRBV21-1 is a pseudogene. The sequencing sample was made of peripheral blood. In nucleotides, the CDR3 is TGTGCCAGCTACCGTCGCAAAAAGTCAGGGGGCCGCAATCAGCCCCAGCATTTT. Its translation is CASYRRKKSGGRNQPQHF.